The next 17 T cell receptor beta chains were all read from a single sample in a study of OX40 agonist ivuxolimab in advanced cancers. The data were produced by immunoSEQ multiplex PCR, yet TCRdb's version contains in-frame clones alone and is incomplete. The sample carries 55,000 to 75,000 clones, just over 85% recorded once. The sequencing used CD4+ or CD8+ T cells sorted from blood, collected in a trial of the OX40 agonist ivuxolimab. The receptors shown here come from an adult with an advanced solid tumor such as melanoma, head and neck, liver or kidney cancer.

This clone occurred once. This chain connects TRBV7-2 to TRBJ2-4, with 14 bases identical to TRBD2. The CDR3 totals 16 residues. Trimming at V came to 6 bases and at J to 5 bases, leaving 6 bases not matched to a gene. CDR1 and CDR2 (germline): SGHTA, FQGNSA. For the CDR3, the DNA is TGTGCCAGCAGATCAGGACTAGCGGGAGGACAAAACATTCAGTACTTC. Amino acid sequence: CASRSGLAGGQNIQYF.

The chain recombines TRBV5-1 with TRBJ2-5; D gene unclear. The CDR3 has 13 residues. CDR1 SGHRS and CDR2 YFSETQ come from the germline V gene. V lost 0 bases, J lost 5 bases, and 8 bases lay in between. DNA for the CDR3: TGCGCCAGCAGCTTGGCCACTATGGAGACCCAGTACTTC. Its protein is CASSLATMETQYF.

The chain employs TRBV5-4 and TRBJ2-1; tentative D call: TRBD2 (6 bases). This CDR3 is 15 amino acids long. Germline loops: CDR1 SGHNT, CDR2 YYREEE (reference sequence). V was cut by 5 bases and J by 0 bases, with 12 bases left in between. CDR3 sequence reads: CASRKTSGSYNEQFF. In DNA, the CDR3 is TGTGCCAGCAGAAAGACTAGTGGCTCCTACAATGAGCAGTTCTTC.

The rearrangement uses TRBV5-1 and TRBJ2-1; the match to TRBD2 covers 11 bases. The CDR3 consists of 16 residues. Germline-derived CDR1 and CDR2 are SGHRS and YFSETQ. J lost 6 bases, V lost 4 bases, and 9 bases had no gene match. Here the CDR3 reads CASSLVGLAAGNEQFF. Here the CDR3 DNA reads TGCGCCAGCAGCCTCGTGGGACTAGCGGCCGGCAATGAGCAGTTCTTC.

V and J are TRBV5-4 and TRBJ1-2, with TRBD1 identical over 10 bases. Germline CDR1 and CDR2: SGHNT and YYREEE (reference sequence). After removal of 4 bases from V and 4 bases from J, the junction contained 7 bases not matched to a gene. The CDR3 loop spans 15 amino acids. The CDR3 is CASSPGTGDPYGYTF. The CDR3 DNA is TGTGCCAGCAGCCCGGGGACAGGGGACCCCTATGGCTACACCTTC.

In DNA, the CDR3 is TGTGCCAGCAGCTTAAGTGGGACAGGGATAAATGAAAAACTGTTTTTT. Protein: CASSLSGTGINEKLFF. V is TRBV7-9 and J is TRBJ1-4; 9 nucleotides align to TRBD1. Germline loops: CDR1 SEHNR, CDR2 FQNEAQ (reference sequence). The CDR3 totals 16 residues. With V trimmed by 2 bases and J by 5 bases, 6 bases remained unmatched.

This clone showed up just a few times. The chain couples TRBV29-1 to TRBJ2-7; 8 nucleotides align to TRBD1. The CDR3 has 13 amino acids. Germline V lookup: CDR1 SQVTM, CDR2 ANQGSEA. Germline trimming cut 4 bases from V and 6 bases from J; bases unmatched to any gene: 8. The CDR3 DNA sequence: TGCAGCGTTGTGTTCTTACAGGGGGGCGAGCAGTACTTC. This encodes CSVVFLQGGEQYF.

This clone was detected a few times. This chain connects TRBV19 to TRBJ1-2; 11 bases map to TRBD1. The V gene end was trimmed by 3 bases and the J gene end by 8 bases; junction bases not matched to a gene: 5. The CDR3 consists of 14 residues. CDR1 is LNHDA, CDR2 SQIVND, per germline (reference sequence). For the CDR3, the DNA is TGTGCCAGTAGTATTCGGACAGGGGGCAGAGGCTACACCTTC. Translation: CASSIRTGGRGYTF.

The chain combines TRBV19 with TRBJ2-4; no definite D call. Trimming stripped 5 bases from V and 1 base from J, with 9 bases between. The CDR3 spans 14 residues. The germline V gene has CDR1 LNHDA and CDR2 SQIVND (reference sequence). The CDR3 here is CASSPPNAKNIQYF. The CDR3 region has the DNA TGTGCCAGTAGTCCACCTAACGCCAAAAACATTCAGTACTTC.

This chain connects TRBV2 to TRBJ2-1; unclear D gene. V was pared by 6 bases and J by 7 bases, with 4 bases between. CDR3 size: 10 residues. CDR1 and CDR2 (germline): SNHLY, FYNNEI. The CDR3 DNA is TGTGCCAGCAGCAAGAATGAGCAGTTCTTC. Translation gives CASSKNEQFF.

The chain carries TRBV12-5 and TRBJ2-7; unclear D gene. The length of the CDR3 is 17 residues. V lost 5 bases and J 2 bases, leaving 22 bases between the germline ends. Germline-derived CDR1 and CDR2 are LGHNT and FRNRAP. The CDR3: CASGPRSSREEAYEQYF. CDR3 nucleotides: TGTGCTAGTGGTCCCCGATCGTCCCGAGAAGAAGCCTACGAGCAGTACTTC.

The chain joins TRBV6-5 to TRBJ2-5; 8 nucleotides agree with TRBD2. The J segment lost 5 bases and the V segment lost 7 bases, leaving 12 bases of the junction unmatched. Germline-derived CDR1 and CDR2 are MNHEY and SVGAGI. The CDR3 totals 15 residues. For the CDR3, the DNA is TGTGCCAGCACTCCGGGACTAGGGGATTGGGAGACCCAGTACTTC. Translated: CASTPGLGDWETQYF.

This chain links TRBV6-1 with TRBJ2-3; tentatively, D is TRBD2 (6 bases). With 5 bases removed from V and 1 base from J, the gap between germline ends came to 10 bases. Looked up from germline, CDR1 is MNHNS and CDR2 is SASEGT. The CDR3 has 14 amino acids. This chain's CDR3 is CASSPWGGTDTQYF. CDR3 nucleotide sequence: TGTGCCAGCAGTCCTTGGGGGGGCACAGATACGCAGTATTTT.

The chain is built from TRBV11-2 and TRBJ1-2, with a weak D call TRBD1 (5 bases). CDR1 and CDR2 from the germline V gene are SGHAT and FQNNGV. The CDR3 extends over 13 amino acids. The V and J ends lost 5 bases and 10 bases respectively, with 17 bases between them. DNA of the CDR3: TGTGCCAGCAGCGCTAATTTGGGGGGTGACTACACCTTC. Its translation: CASSANLGGDYTF.

The chain employs TRBV2 and TRBJ1-1; a possible D gene is TRBD1 (5 bases). The CDR3 runs to 14 residues. Germline V gene sequence: CDR1 SNHLY, CDR2 FYNNEI. The V and J ends lost 7 bases and 1 base respectively, with 13 bases between them. CDR3 amino acids: CASTYSRGNTEAFF. CDR3 nucleotides: TGTGCCAGCACATATTCGAGGGGGAACACTGAAGCTTTCTTT.

J is TRBJ1-4 and V is TRBV6-6; 7 bases match TRBD1. In germline, CDR1 is MNHNY, CDR2 SVGAGI (reference sequence). V shed 5 bases, J shed 4 bases, and the junction held 10 bases outside the gene matches. The CDR3 sequence is 16 residues long. CDR3 DNA: TGTGCCAGCAGTCGCACAGCGGGACAGTATAATGAAAAACTGTTTTTT. Encoded protein: CASSRTAGQYNEKLFF.

V and J are TRBV6-1 and TRBJ2-2; 10 nucleotides line up with TRBD1. The CDR3 has 17 amino acids. Germline lookup yields CDR1 MNHNS and CDR2 SASEGT. The J segment lost 3 bases and the V segment lost 2 bases, leaving 6 bases of the junction unmatched. The CDR3 region has the DNA TGTGCCAGCAGTGAACCCGACAGGGGGCAGGACACCGGGGAGCTGTTTTTT. Amino acid sequence: CASSEPDRGQDTGELFF.